Listed here is a single T cell receptor beta chain. CDR1 SGHDN and CDR2 FVKESK come from the germline V gene. Trimming took 2 bases from V and 0 from J, leaving 17 bases between them. The CDR3 spans 17 residues. This sample stems from a study of control samples from healthy donors and cancer patients. Clones were read by immunoSEQ multiplex PCR, and TCRdb kept only the in-frame ones, dropping some. The sample consists of 150,000 to 180,000 clones, about 94% of them appearing once. The sequence came from a man aged 35-49 years in good health. The V gene is TRBV14, the J gene TRBJ2-7, with D possibly TRBD1 on 5 matching bases. Sequenced: blood. The CDR3 DNA sequence: TGTGCCAGCAGCCAAACCCAGCCAGGGCTCCTCTCCTACGAGCAGTACTTC. Its protein is CASSQTQPGLLSYEQYF.